These 31 T cell receptor beta chains share one sample of origin, sequenced in a study of T cell responses to AZD1222 COVID-19 vaccine. The repertoire was sequenced with immunoSEQ multiplex PCR; TCRdb's copy has only in-frame clones and lacks some. The table shows 86,000 or so clones, with 85% to 90% occurring only once. The specimen comprised peripheral blood, sampled 28 days after the second AZD1222 dose. Source of these receptors: an adult who received the AZD1222 COVID-19 vaccine.

The genes are TRBV5-4 and TRBJ1-2; perhaps TRBD1 as D (6 bases). The V end lost 6 bases, the J end lost 4 bases, and 13 bases lay between the germline ends. The length of the CDR3 is 13 residues. Germline V lookup: CDR1 SGHNT, CDR2 YYREEE (reference sequence). The CDR3 nucleotides are TGTGCCAGCAATTTGGGGGGCCGCTATGGCTACACCTTC. This gives the protein CASNLGGRYGYTF.

The genes are TRBV5-6 and TRBJ1-3; D ambiguous. The V gene lost 4 bases and the J gene lost 4 bases, with 12 bases spanning the gap. This CDR3 is 14 amino acids long. Germline loops: CDR1 SGHDT, CDR2 YYEEEE. The DNA of the CDR3 is TGTGCCAGCAGCCTCTCTGGAGTAGGAAACACCATATATTTT. Its protein is CASSLSGVGNTIYF. The full variable domain, with the rest looked up from reference TRBV5-6 and TRBJ1-3, is DAGVTQSPTHLIKTRGQQVTLRCSPKSGHDTVSWYQQALGQGPQFIFQYYEEEERQRGNFPDRFSGHQFPNYSSELNVNALLLGDSALYLCASSLSGVGNTIYFGEGSWLTVV.

The V gene is TRBV20-1, the J gene TRBJ2-1; D is undetermined. CDR3 length equals 11 residues. The V end lost 5 bases, the J end lost 5 bases, and 7 bases lay between the germline ends. The germline gives CDR1 DFQATT, CDR2 SNEGSKA (reference sequence). CDR3 sequence: CSARRNNEQFF. DNA for the CDR3: TGCAGTGCTCGACGGAACAATGAGCAGTTCTTC.

V and J are TRBV30 and TRBJ2-7, with D perhaps matching TRBD1 or TRBD2 (5 bases each). V lost 7 bases to trimming and J lost 2 bases, with 12 bases between them. Germline values: CDR1 GTSNPN, CDR2 SVGIG (reference sequence). The CDR3 consists of 12 residues. The CDR3 spells CASGPNAYEQYF. CDR3 in DNA: TGTGCCTCGGGACCTAATGCCTACGAGCAGTACTTC.

The chain is built from TRBV5-1 and TRBJ2-3; TRBD2 matches 10 bases. CDR3 length: 15 amino acids. The V and J ends lost 3 bases and 4 bases, in that order; junction bases with no gene match: 5. Germline V gene lookup returns CDR1 SGHRS and CDR2 YFSETQ. For the CDR3, the DNA is TGCGCCAGCAGCTGGTCTAGCGGGGGTTCAGATACGCAGTATTTT. Amino acids: CASSWSSGGSDTQYF. The variable domain in full, with the rest retrieved from reference TRBV5-1 and TRBJ2-3, is KAGVTQTPRYLIKTRGQQVTLSCSPISGHRSVSWYQQTPGQGLQFLFEYFSETQRNKGNFPGRFSGRQFSNSRSEMNVSTLELGDSALYLCASSWSSGGSDTQYFGPGTRLTVL.

This sequence joins TRBV5-6 and TRBJ2-1, with D maybe TRBD2 (6 bases). Trimming removed 4 bases at V and 7 bases at J, with 24 bases between. There are 17 residues in the CDR3. Germline values: CDR1 SGHDT, CDR2 YYEEEE. CDR3 sequence: CASSTPRVELAGNEQFF. The DNA for the CDR3 is TGTGCCAGCAGCACCCCTCGGGTCGAGCTTGCGGGGAATGAGCAGTTCTTC.

This chain connects TRBV6-4 to TRBJ1-2; 7 bases fit TRBD1. CDR1 and CDR2 from the germline V gene are MRHNA and SNTAGT. V lost 5 bases, J lost 2 bases, and 8 bases stayed unmatched. This CDR3 is 15 amino acids long. CDR3 region: CASSPRQGENYGYTF. The CDR3 nucleotides read TGTGCCAGCAGTCCGCGACAGGGAGAAAACTATGGCTACACCTTC.

The J gene is TRBJ1-1, the V gene TRBV18; 8 bases are shared with TRBD1. CDR1 is KGHSH and CDR2 is LQKENI in the germline V gene. Trimming at V came to 4 bases and at J to 5 bases, leaving 3 bases not matched to a gene. This CDR3 is built from 13 residues. This chain's CDR3 is CASSLDRDTEAFF. The CDR3 DNA is TGTGCCAGCTCACTGGACAGGGATACTGAAGCTTTCTTT.

The V gene is TRBV7-8, the J gene TRBJ2-7; TRBD2 matches at 14 bases. The CDR3 spans 14 residues. The V gene end was trimmed by 6 bases and the J gene end by 4 bases; junction bases not matched to a gene: 2. CDR1 SGHVS and CDR2 FQNEAQ come from the germline V gene. The CDR3 is CASSGTSGSYEQYF. The CDR3 DNA reads as TGTGCCAGCAGTGGGACTAGCGGGAGTTACGAGCAGTACTTC.

V is TRBV29-1 and J is TRBJ1-4; the D gene is possibly TRBD1 (6 bases). The germline CDR1 and CDR2 sequences are SQVTM and ANQGSEA. The CDR3 length is 13 residues. V was pared by 4 bases and J by 5 bases, with 11 bases between. DNA for the CDR3: TGCAGCGTTGCTGGACAGACAAATGAAAAACTGTTTTTT. This translates into CSVAGQTNEKLFF.

The chain has TRBV11-2 and TRBJ2-3; 9 nucleotides align to TRBD1. V lost 5 bases and J lost 2; bases outside the gene matches: 5. The CDR3 has 15 residues. Germline values: CDR1 SGHAT, CDR2 FQNNGV. The CDR3 reads CASSPRTGDTDTQYF. The CDR3 coding sequence is TGTGCCAGCAGCCCCAGGACAGGGGACACAGATACGCAGTATTTT.

V is TRBV2 and J is TRBJ1-6; D gene uncertain. Germline CDR1 is SNHLY and CDR2 is FYNNEI. There are 13 residues in the CDR3. Trimming took 8 bases from V and 9 from J, leaving 14 bases between them. CDR3 DNA sequence: TGTGCCAGCGCAGACGGTTCGTTTTCACCCCTCCACTTT. This encodes CASADGSFSPLHF.

CDR3 nucleotide sequence: TGTGCCAGCAGCGTAGAACTGGGGACCCAGTACTTC. It is translated as CASSVELGTQYF. This rearrangement joins TRBV9 to TRBJ2-5; no firm D call. The V and J ends lost 0 bases and 7 bases respectively, with 7 bases between them. This CDR3 spans 12 amino acids. Germline V gives CDR1 SGDLS, CDR2 YYNGEE.

V gene TRBV19 combines with J gene TRBJ1-1; D gene unclear. Trimming took 2 bases from V and 2 from J, leaving 12 bases between them. Germline V gives CDR1 LNHDA, CDR2 SQIVND (reference sequence). The CDR3 is 15 amino acids. CDR3 coding DNA: TGTGCCAGTAGTATAACCCCCCCAGGTAACACTGAAGCTTTCTTT. Protein: CASSITPPGNTEAFF.

The chain has TRBV6-1 and TRBJ1-2; the match to TRBD1 covers 7 bases. J gave up 5 bases and V 0 bases, and 9 bases lay outside the gene matches. This CDR3 spans 16 amino acids. Looked up from germline, CDR1 is MNHNS and CDR2 is SASEGT. In nucleotides, the CDR3 is TGTGCCAGCAGTGAAGCGTCCCACAGGGGTTGGTATGGCTACACCTTC. It yields the protein CASSEASHRGWYGYTF.

The rearrangement uses TRBV28 and TRBJ2-3; D is undetermined. In germline, CDR1 is MDHEN, CDR2 SYDVKM. V lost 6 bases and J 6 bases, leaving 10 bases between the germline ends. This CDR3 spans 12 amino acids. CDR3 protein: CASSSLSDTQYF. CDR3 DNA sequence: TGTGCCAGCAGCTCCCTGTCGGATACGCAGTATTTT.

This chain connects TRBV7-7 to TRBJ2-1; weak D call: TRBD2 (7 bases). The V end was cut by 5 bases, the J end by 9 bases, with 17 bases between. The germline CDR1 and CDR2 sequences are SSHAT and FNYEAQ (reference sequence). This CDR3 spans 14 amino acids. The CDR3 loop is CASSPGTGGGEQFF. CDR3 coding DNA: TGTGCCAGCAGCCCCGGGACGGGGGGCGGTGAGCAGTTCTTC.

The gene calls are TRBV5-1 and TRBJ2-2, with D unclear. The CDR3 contains 16 residues. The V end lost 4 bases, the J end lost 4 bases, and 17 bases lay between the germline ends. Germline CDR1 and CDR2: SGHRS and YFSETQ. The CDR3 sequence: CASSTDGRWGTGELFF. CDR3 sequence (DNA): TGCGCCAGCAGCACCGACGGGCGTTGGGGCACCGGGGAGCTGTTTTTT.

This clone appeared a few times. The rearrangement uses TRBV28 and TRBJ1-1; D call uncertain. CDR1 is MDHEN, CDR2 SYDVKM, per germline. The CDR3 length is 11 residues. The V gene lost 5 bases and the J gene lost 3 bases, with 4 bases spanning the gap. CDR3 nucleotides: TGTGCCAGCAGTCTCTACACTGAAGCTTTCTTT. Its protein is CASSLYTEAFF.

This rearrangement joins TRBV6-1 to TRBJ2-1, with TRBD2 identical over 11 bases. This CDR3 has 16 residues. V shed 4 bases, J shed 6 bases, and the junction held 8 bases outside the gene matches. Germline V lookup: CDR1 MNHNS, CDR2 SASEGT. The CDR3 DNA reads as TGTGCCAGCAGTGCACTAGCGGGAGTCTATGGCAATGAGCAGTTCTTC. Its translation is CASSALAGVYGNEQFF.

V and J are TRBV11-2 and TRBJ2-7; D not resolved. V lost 1 base to trimming and J lost 3 bases, with 13 bases between them. Germline assignment: CDR1 SGHAT and CDR2 FQNNGV. The CDR3 loop spans 15 amino acids. CDR3: CASSLGDSPGYEQYF. In DNA form, the CDR3 reads TGTGCCAGCAGCTTAGGTGACTCTCCGGGCTACGAGCAGTACTTC.

The chain has TRBV11-1 and TRBJ2-7; no definite D call. Trimming cost V 3 bases and J 3 bases, with 15 bases left between them. This CDR3 contains 15 residues. Germline-derived CDR1 and CDR2 are SGHAT and FQDESV (reference sequence). The CDR3 protein is CASSFKAGDVYEQYF. Written as DNA, the CDR3 is TGTGCCAGCAGCTTCAAGGCAGGAGACGTCTACGAGCAGTACTTC.

This clone was recorded only once. J is TRBJ2-3 and V is TRBV5-1, with D perhaps TRBD1 (5 bases). V was trimmed by 0 bases and J by 0 bases, leaving 8 bases between them. The V gene's germline CDR1 is SGHRS and CDR2 YFSETQ. This CDR3 contains 15 residues. In DNA, the CDR3 is TGCGCCAGCAGCTTGGGGGGCCCGAGCACAGATACGCAGTATTTT. Translated, it gives CASSLGGPSTDTQYF.

This clone has only one observation. The J gene is TRBJ1-3, the V gene TRBV28; the D is unclear. The CDR3 has 15 residues. The V and J ends lost 3 bases and 4 bases respectively, with 13 bases between them. Germline CDR1 and CDR2: MDHEN and SYDVKM. CDR3 in DNA: TGTGCCAGCAGTTTCGGACTCCTCGGGGGAAACACCATATATTTT. This translates into CASSFGLLGGNTIYF.

By share, this clone ranks as large (0.1 to 1%). V gene TRBV14 combines with J gene TRBJ2-3; no firm D call. Looked up from germline, CDR1 is SGHDN and CDR2 is FVKESK. There are 17 residues in the CDR3. V was clipped by 4 bases and J by 3 bases, with 20 bases between them. CDR3 sequence: CASSLHEQASRTDTQYF. CDR3 sequence (DNA): TGTGCCAGCAGCCTTCACGAGCAGGCCAGCCGTACAGATACGCAGTATTTT.

The V and J genes are TRBV18 and TRBJ2-7; 13 bases line up with TRBD2. This CDR3 contains 15 residues. CDR1 is KGHSH, CDR2 LQKENI, per germline. J gave up 7 bases and V 3 bases, and 6 bases lay outside the gene matches. CDR3 residues: CASSPGLAGILEQYF. The CDR3, as DNA: TGTGCCAGCTCACCGGGACTAGCGGGGATCTTGGAGCAGTACTTC.

This clone was observed a single time. V usage is TRBV6-5 and J usage is TRBJ2-7; 8 positions agree with TRBD1. Per the germline V gene, CDR1 is MNHEY and CDR2 is SVGAGI. This CDR3 has 15 amino acids. Trimming cost V 6 bases and J 4 bases; bases outside gene matches: 11. In DNA form, the CDR3 reads TGTGCCAGCAGGCGAGTTGGACAGGGACCTTACGAGCAGTACTTC. This sequence encodes CASRRVGQGPYEQYF.

Concerning this clone itself: This sample includes further DNA sequences coding for the same CDR3. V gene TRBV6-1 combines with J gene TRBJ1-5; weak D call: TRBD1 (5 bases). The germline gives CDR1 MNHNS, CDR2 SASEGT. V was shortened by 3 bases and J by 2 bases, with 5 bases between the two germline ends. The CDR3 loop spans 13 amino acids. Here the CDR3 reads CASSDRGNQPQHF. In DNA form, the CDR3 reads TGTGCCAGCAGTGACAGGGGCAATCAGCCCCAGCATTTT.

This clone was recorded only once. The CDR3 DNA reads as TGTGCCATCAGCGTCGGGGTGCTGGGCACAGATACGCAGTATTTT. Translation gives CAISVGVLGTDTQYF. This chain links TRBV10-3 with TRBJ2-3; possibly TRBD2 for D (5 bases). V shed 6 bases and J shed 1 base, with 14 bases lying between them. Germline CDR1 reads ENHRY; CDR2 reads SYGVKD. CDR3 length: 15 residues.

The V call is TRBV7-8, the J call TRBJ2-3; D gene uncertain. The CDR3 runs to 14 residues. Trimming took off 5 bases at V and 2 bases at J, with 11 bases between the two ends. Germline V gives CDR1 SGHVS, CDR2 FQNEAQ. In nucleotides, the CDR3 is TGTGCCAGCAGCCTAGGCCCGTCCACAGATACGCAGTATTTT. Its protein product is CASSLGPSTDTQYF.

J is TRBJ2-7 and V is TRBV12-3 or TRBV12-4, with TRBD1 identical over 8 bases. V lost 6 bases, J lost 6 bases, and 7 bases stayed unmatched. The CDR3 is 13 residues long. Here the CDR3 reads CASSTTGVLEQYF. The CDR3 coding sequence is TGTGCCAGCAGCACGACAGGGGTTCTCGAGCAGTACTTC.